The clone carrying this T cell receptor (beta chain) was seen just once. The antigen remains unidentified. This entry is derived from a study of blood T cells in healthy people across ages. Study in general: Through template switching, about one barcoded beta molecule was captured per two T cells, as measured in model experiments.

Every participating donor contributed roughly 11 milliliters of peripheral blood through a draw. Study findings and constraints: Diversity estimated from one million T cells was considered an underestimate. The unknown donor CMV status may have confounded expanded clonotype changes.

Germline-derived CDR1 and CDR2 are DFQATT and SNEGSKA (reference sequence). V lost 2 bases and J lost 8, with 19 bases in between. The CDR3 runs to 15 residues. PCR was performed a second time for roughly 7 to 11 cycles using a sample-barcoded 5' primer and a J-beta primer mix. TCRdb called the 5' RACE reads again in MiXCR, with one record for every CDR3 protein. The sample includes hundreds of thousands of distinct CDR3 sequences, roughly 60% of them seen just once. What was sequenced was blood. This TCR derives from a man aged 30 to 45 in good health. The chain recombines TRBV20-1 with TRBJ2-1, with D possibly TRBD2 on 7 matching bases. The CDR3 region has the DNA TGCAGTGCTAGACGGGGGAGGGGGAATTTTTATGAGCAGTTCTTC. Translation gives CSARRGRGNFYEQFF.